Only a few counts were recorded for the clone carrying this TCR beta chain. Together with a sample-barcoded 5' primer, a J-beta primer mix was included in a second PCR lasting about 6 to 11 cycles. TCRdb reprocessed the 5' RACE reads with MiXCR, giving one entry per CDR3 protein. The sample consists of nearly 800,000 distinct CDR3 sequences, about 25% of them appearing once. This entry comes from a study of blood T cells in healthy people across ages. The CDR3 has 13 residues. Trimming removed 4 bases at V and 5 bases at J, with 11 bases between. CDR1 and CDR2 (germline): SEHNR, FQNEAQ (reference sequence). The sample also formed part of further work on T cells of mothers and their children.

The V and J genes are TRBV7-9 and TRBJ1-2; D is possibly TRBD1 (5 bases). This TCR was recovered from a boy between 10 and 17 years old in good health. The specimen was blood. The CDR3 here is CASSWVGAYGYTF. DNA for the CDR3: TGTGCCAGCAGCTGGGTAGGGGCTTATGGCTACACCTTC.